The 29 T cell receptor beta chains reported below all come from one sample, sequenced in a study of cytomegalovirus exposure and HLA in healthy donors. Measured with immunoSEQ multiplex PCR; TCRdb has only the in-frame clones, and not every one. The repertoire has 110,000 to 150,000 clones, 85% to 95% of them found once; the top ten carry less than 2%. The sample taken for sequencing was PBMCs. The origin of the receptors is a man between 18 and 35 years old in good health and CMV-seropositive.

The chain combines TRBV4-1 with TRBJ2-5; 7 bases map to TRBD2. Germline assignment: CDR1 MGHRA and CDR2 YSYEKL. The CDR3 runs to 14 residues. V dropped 0 bases and J dropped 4; count of bases not matched to a gene: 2. This chain's CDR3 is CASSQEVAGETQYF. The CDR3 DNA follows: TGCGCCAGCAGCCAAGAGGTAGCGGGAGAGACCCAGTACTTC.

The chain links TRBV10-1 to TRBJ2-6, with 9 bases that match TRBD1. The CDR3 is made up of 18 amino acids. CDR1 is WNHNN and CDR2 is SYGVQD in the germline V gene (reference sequence). J lost 4 bases, V lost 0 bases, and 7 bases had no gene match. For the CDR3, the DNA is TGCGCCAGCAGTGAGTCTAGAGGGGACAGGGCCGGGGCCAACGTCCTGACTTTC. This codes for CASSESRGDRAGANVLTF.

This chain connects TRBV7-9 to TRBJ2-6; no reliable D call. V was pared by 10 bases and J by 2 bases, with 12 bases between. The CDR3 length is 14 residues. Germline assignment: CDR1 SEHNR and CDR2 FQNEAQ (reference sequence). CDR3 DNA: TGTGCCACCCTCTTAGCTACTGGGGCCAACGTCCTGACTTTC. Amino acid sequence: CATLLATGANVLTF.

The chain combines TRBV6-1 with TRBJ2-5, with D maybe TRBD1 (5 bases). CDR1 and CDR2 from the germline V gene are MNHNS and SASEGT. This CDR3 contains 15 residues. Trimming took 1 base from V and 5 from J, leaving 14 bases between them. In nucleotides, the CDR3 is TGTGCCAGCAGTGAAGATTACTCCAGGGTTGAGACCCAGTACTTC. Translated: CASSEDYSRVETQYF.

The rearrangement uses TRBV13 and TRBJ2-4; 7 bases agree with TRBD2. The CDR3 covers 18 residues. Looked up from germline, CDR1 is PRHDT and CDR2 is FYEKMQ (reference sequence). Trimming at V came to 4 bases and at J to 0 bases, leaving 12 bases not matched to a gene. The CDR3: CASSSTQAGVLAKNIQYF. The CDR3 region has the DNA TGTGCCAGCAGCTCCACCCAGGCGGGGGTACTAGCCAAAAACATTCAGTACTTC.

This chain uses TRBV18 with TRBJ2-3; 8 nucleotides match TRBD2. Looked up from germline, CDR1 is KGHSH and CDR2 is LQKENI. Losses at the gene ends were 3 bases for V and 3 bases for J; bases not matched to a gene: 11. The CDR3 runs 17 residues. CDR3 nucleotides: TGTGCCAGCTCACCCGGGACTAGAGGAGGCAAGACAGATACGCAGTATTTT. This translates into CASSPGTRGGKTDTQYF.

This rearrangement joins TRBV5-4 to TRBJ2-1, with a tentative D call TRBD1 (6 bases). The ends were cut back, 0 bases at V and 7 bases at J, with 14 bases in the middle. The CDR3 is made up of 15 amino acids. Germline V gene sequence: CDR1 SGHNT, CDR2 YYREEE (reference sequence). The CDR3 region has the DNA TGTGCCAGCAGCTTGGTTGGGGGCTCTGGAAATGAGCAGTTCTTC. It specifies CASSLVGGSGNEQFF.

The gene calls are TRBV7-9 and TRBJ1-3; D remains ambiguous. The CDR3 runs 14 residues. Trimming removed 8 bases at V and 2 bases at J, with 13 bases between. CDR1 and CDR2 (germline): SEHNR, FQNEAQ (reference sequence). The CDR3 loop reads CASLAGDPGNTIYF. The CDR3, as DNA: TGTGCCAGCCTAGCGGGCGATCCTGGAAACACCATATATTTT.

The V gene is TRBV7-8, the J gene TRBJ1-5; 7 bases map to TRBD1. V shed 5 bases and J 2 bases; nucleotides not matched to a gene: 6. The CDR3 is 15 amino acids. Germline lookup yields CDR1 SGHVS and CDR2 FQNEAQ. CDR3 sequence (DNA): TGTGCCAGCAGCCAACTCGACAGGGGCAATCAGCCCCAGCATTTT. Its translation: CASSQLDRGNQPQHF.

This chain joins TRBV5-4 and TRBJ2-7; TRBD2 matches at 16 bases. The CDR3 length is 15 residues. CDR1 is SGHNT, CDR2 YYREEE, per germline (reference sequence). J gave up 6 bases and V 3 bases, and 3 bases lay outside the gene matches. The CDR3 loop is CASSSGTSGRGEQYF. DNA of the CDR3: TGTGCCAGCAGCTCAGGGACTAGCGGGAGGGGCGAGCAGTACTTC.

This clone was seen just once. The CDR3 protein is CASSLSGLAGNYEQYF. The CDR3 DNA sequence: TGTGCCAGCAGTTTATCGGGACTAGCGGGCAACTACGAGCAGTACTTC. The rearrangement links TRBV28 to TRBJ2-7; 12 bases map to TRBD2. This CDR3 spans 16 amino acids. V trimming: 1 base; J trimming: 3 bases; junction bases outside the gene matches: 4. Germline CDR1 reads MDHEN; CDR2 reads SYDVKM.

The J gene is TRBJ2-7, the V gene TRBV30; 10 bases are a match to TRBD1. Germline V gene lookup returns CDR1 GTSNPN and CDR2 SVGIG (reference sequence). Losses at the gene ends were 4 bases for V and 4 bases for J; bases not matched to a gene: 19. This CDR3 region has 18 residues. The CDR3 loop is CAWTAGQGRWAGLYEQYF. The CDR3 nucleotides are TGTGCCTGGACCGCGGGACAGGGGCGATGGGCAGGCCTTTACGAGCAGTACTTC.

The CDR3 bases are TGTGCCAGCACCAGCCTTACTAGCGGGAGGGGGAACACCGGGGAGCTGTTTTTT. Protein: CASTSLTSGRGNTGELFF. The chain is built from TRBV2 and TRBJ2-2, with 13 positions matching TRBD2. The CDR3 is 18 amino acids. Germline CDR1 is SNHLY and CDR2 is FYNNEI. The V gene end was trimmed by 7 bases and the J gene end by 1 base; junction bases not matched to a gene: 9.

The chain is built from TRBV7-9 and TRBJ2-7, with 8 bases matching TRBD1. V lost 2 bases, J lost 4 bases, and 19 bases stayed unmatched. This CDR3 region has 19 residues. Germline V gene lookup returns CDR1 SEHNR and CDR2 FQNEAQ (reference sequence). CDR3 nucleotide sequence: TGTGCCAGCAGCTTACCGGGGGCAGGGGGCCCCTCATGGGAATACGAGCAGTACTTC. Translated, it gives CASSLPGAGGPSWEYEQYF.

The chain employs TRBV30 and TRBJ2-5, with 14 bases matching TRBD2. The germline gives CDR1 GTSNPN, CDR2 SVGIG (reference sequence). V trimming: 0 bases; J trimming: 4 bases; junction bases outside the gene matches: 4. CDR3 length: 16 residues. In DNA, the CDR3 is TGTGCCTGGAGTGTAAAGGGGACTAGCGGGAGAGAGACCCAGTACTTC. This codes for CAWSVKGTSGRETQYF.

The chain combines TRBV7-6 with TRBJ2-1; TRBD2 matches 11 bases. This CDR3 comprises 17 residues. The V gene's germline CDR1 is SGHVS and CDR2 FNYEAQ. The V gene end was trimmed by 5 bases and the J gene end by 4 bases; junction bases not matched to a gene: 10. The CDR3 region has the DNA TGTGCCAGCAGCCCTGAGCTAGCGGGGGGCTTATACAATGAGCAGTTCTTC. As protein: CASSPELAGGLYNEQFF.

The V gene is TRBV7-2, the J gene TRBJ2-1; 7 nucleotides line up with TRBD2. This CDR3 is 13 amino acids long. V lost 5 bases, J lost 10 bases, and 8 bases stayed unmatched. CDR1 is SGHTA, CDR2 FQGNSA, per germline. The CDR3 DNA sequence: TGTGCCAGCAGCCCCGAGCGGGAAGGGGAGCAGTTCTTC. This encodes CASSPEREGEQFF. Combining the CDR3 with reference TRBV7-2 and TRBJ2-1 gives the whole variable domain GAGVSQSPSNKVTEKGKDVELRCDPISGHTALYWYRQSLGQGLEFLIYFQGNSAPDKSGLPSDRFSAERTGGSVSTLTIQRTQQEDSAVYLCASSPEREGEQFFGPGTRLTVL.

The chain links TRBV7-9 to TRBJ2-2; TRBD1 agrees at 7 bases. The length of the CDR3 is 15 residues. Unmatched junction bases numbered 2, after V lost 0 bases and J lost 4 bases. CDR1 SEHNR and CDR2 FQNEAQ come from the germline V gene (reference sequence). As DNA, the CDR3 is TGTGCCAGCAGCTTAGCTTCAGGGGGCACCGGGGAGCTGTTTTTT. Residues: CASSLASGGTGELFF.

The rearrangement joins TRBV9 to TRBJ2-1; 8 nucleotides agree with TRBD1. The CDR3 consists of 16 residues. V dropped 0 bases and J dropped 7; count of bases not matched to a gene: 9. From germline, CDR1 is SGDLS and CDR2 YYNGEE. The CDR3 DNA follows: TGTGCCAGCAGCGTAGGAGGACAGGGTGTCAGGAATGAGCAGTTCTTC. It encodes CASSVGGQGVRNEQFF.

The rearrangement links TRBV2 to TRBJ2-3; maybe TRBD1 (5 bases). Per the germline V gene, CDR1 is SNHLY and CDR2 is FYNNEI. The CDR3 length is 14 residues. With 1 base removed from V and 5 bases from J, the gap between germline ends came to 10 bases. As DNA, the CDR3 is TGTGCCAGCAGTGAAGGACAGAGCCGAGATACGCAGTATTTT. Translation gives CASSEGQSRDTQYF.

The CDR3 is CASSERGQVRPYGYTF. DNA of the CDR3: TGTGCCAGCAGTGAGCGGGGGCAGGTGCGTCCTTATGGCTACACCTTC. The gene calls are TRBV2 and TRBJ1-2, with D perhaps matching TRBD1 (6 bases). CDR1 is SNHLY and CDR2 is FYNNEI in the germline V gene. This CDR3 has 16 residues. Trimming removed 3 bases from V and 5 bases from J, with 19 bases in between.

The rearrangement links TRBV2 to TRBJ2-1; 8 bases map to TRBD2. Trimming removed 6 bases from V and 7 bases from J; junction bases left unmatched: 14. CDR1 is SNHLY and CDR2 is FYNNEI in the germline V gene. CDR3 length: 16 residues. Here the CDR3 reads CASRVAGGEFNNEQFF. The CDR3 nucleotides read TGTGCCAGCAGGGTGGCGGGGGGCGAATTTAATAATGAGCAGTTCTTC.

The rearrangement links TRBV6-5 to TRBJ1-4; D is perhaps TRBD1 (6 bases). Trimming stripped 6 bases from V and 8 bases from J, with 16 bases between. In germline, CDR1 is MNHEY, CDR2 SVGAGI. The length of the CDR3 is 14 residues. The CDR3 DNA reads TGTGCCAGCAGACCCGGGGGGGGCGGAGAAAAACTGTTTTTT. Translation: CASRPGGGGEKLFF.

This chain connects TRBV9 to TRBJ2-7, with D possibly matching TRBD1 (6 bases). The CDR3 totals 14 residues. CDR1 SGDLS and CDR2 YYNGEE come from the germline V gene. The ends were cut back, 0 bases at V and 5 bases at J, with 12 bases in the middle. The CDR3 region is CASSVGGPTDEQYF. CDR3 bases: TGTGCCAGCAGCGTAGGGGGGCCGACCGACGAGCAGTACTTC.

This chain links TRBV7-9 with TRBJ1-3; 9 bases are shared with TRBD1. J was trimmed by 1 base and V by 1 base; bases with no gene match: 5. CDR3 length: 17 amino acids. CDR1 is SEHNR, CDR2 FQNEAQ, per germline (reference sequence). This CDR3 reads CASSLEMGQGSGNTIYF. For the CDR3, the DNA is TGTGCCAGCAGCTTAGAGATGGGACAGGGTTCTGGAAACACCATATATTTT. The whole variable domain, filled in from reference TRBV7-9 and TRBJ1-3, reads DTGVSQNPRHKITKRGQNVTFRCDPISEHNRLYWYRQTLGQGPEFLTYFQNEAQLEKSRLLSDRFSAERPKGSFSTLEIQRTEQGDSAMYLCASSLEMGQGSGNTIYFGEGSWLTVV.

The V and J genes are TRBV19 and TRBJ1-1, with D possibly TRBD1 on 5 matching bases. V was cut by 6 bases and J by 4 bases, with 18 bases left in between. This CDR3 has 15 amino acids. Per the germline V gene, CDR1 is LNHDA and CDR2 is SQIVND (reference sequence). The chain's CDR3 is CASSPQGAETTEAFF. The CDR3 DNA reads TGTGCCAGTAGCCCCCAGGGCGCAGAAACCACTGAAGCTTTCTTT. The full variable domain, in which reference TRBV19 and TRBJ1-1 provide the parts outside the CDR3, is DGGITQSPKYLFRKEGQNVTLSCEQNLNHDAMYWYRQDPGQGLRLIYYSQIVNDFQKGDIAEGYSVSREKKESFPLTVTSAQKNPTAFYLCASSPQGAETTEAFFGQGTRLTVV.

The rearrangement joins TRBV10-3 to TRBJ2-3; 10 bases line up with TRBD2. Germline V gives CDR1 ENHRY, CDR2 SYGVKD. The CDR3 contains 14 residues. V was pared by 5 bases and J by 5 bases, with 4 bases of the junction left unmatched. The CDR3 DNA reads TGTGCCATCAGTAGCGGGAGGGCCGTAGATACGCAGTATTTT. Its protein product is CAISSGRAVDTQYF.

V is TRBV6-5 and J is TRBJ2-7, with 9 bases aligning to TRBD2. Germline CDR1 is MNHEY and CDR2 is SVGAGI. The CDR3 runs to 14 residues. The junction had 7 bases not matched to a gene; V was cut back by 5 bases and J by 5 bases. CDR3 sequence: CASSLAGKRNEQYF. The CDR3 DNA sequence: TGTGCCAGCAGTCTAGCGGGAAAGAGAAACGAGCAGTACTTC.

V is TRBV19 and J is TRBJ1-6; TRBD1 aligns across 7 bases. The CDR3 contains 16 residues. V trimming: 6 bases; J trimming: 2 bases; junction bases outside the gene matches: 7. In germline, CDR1 is LNHDA, CDR2 SQIVND (reference sequence). CDR3 residues: CASRQTGAAYNSPLHF. CDR3 nucleotides: TGTGCCAGTAGACAAACAGGGGCGGCCTATAATTCACCCCTCCACTTT.